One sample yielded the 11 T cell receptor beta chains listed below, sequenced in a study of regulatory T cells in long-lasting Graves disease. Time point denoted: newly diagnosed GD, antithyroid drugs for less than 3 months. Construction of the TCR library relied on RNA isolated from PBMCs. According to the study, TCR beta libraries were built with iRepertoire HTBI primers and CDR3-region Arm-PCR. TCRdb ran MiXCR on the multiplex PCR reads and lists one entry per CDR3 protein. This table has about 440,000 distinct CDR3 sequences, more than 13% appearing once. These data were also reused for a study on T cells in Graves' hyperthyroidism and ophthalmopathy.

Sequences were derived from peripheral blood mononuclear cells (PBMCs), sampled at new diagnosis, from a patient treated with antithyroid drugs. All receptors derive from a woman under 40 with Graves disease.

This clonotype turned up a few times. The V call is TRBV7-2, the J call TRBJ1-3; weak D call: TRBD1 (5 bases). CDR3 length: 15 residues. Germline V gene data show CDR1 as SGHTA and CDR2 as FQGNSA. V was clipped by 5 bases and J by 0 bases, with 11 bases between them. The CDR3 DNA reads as TGTGCCAGCAGCAGGGACTATTCCTCTGGAAACACCATATATTTT. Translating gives CASSRDYSSGNTIYF.

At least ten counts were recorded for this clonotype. The CDR3 nucleotides read TGCGCCAGCAGAAAATCAGGCGGACGCTTTAATGAAAAACTGTTTTTT. Its protein product is CASRKSGGRFNEKLFF. V and J are TRBV10-2 and TRBJ1-4; D is unresolved. Trimming left V 6 bases short and J 4 bases short, with 18 bases between. This CDR3 has 16 amino acids. The V gene's germline CDR1 is WSHSY and CDR2 SAAADI.

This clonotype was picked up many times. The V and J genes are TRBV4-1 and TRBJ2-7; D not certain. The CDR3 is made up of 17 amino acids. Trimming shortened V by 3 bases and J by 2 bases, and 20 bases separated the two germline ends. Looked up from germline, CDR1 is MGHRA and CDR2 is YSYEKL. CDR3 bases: TGCGCCAGCAGCCAGAGCCCTTGGGAACAGCAAACCTACGAGCAGTACTTC. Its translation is CASSQSPWEQQTYEQYF.

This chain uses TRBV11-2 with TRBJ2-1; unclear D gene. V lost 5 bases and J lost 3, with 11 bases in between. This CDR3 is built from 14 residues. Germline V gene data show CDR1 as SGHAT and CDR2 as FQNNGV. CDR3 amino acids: CASSPQDNYNEQFF. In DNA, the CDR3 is TGTGCCAGCAGCCCCCAAGACAACTACAATGAGCAGTTCTTC. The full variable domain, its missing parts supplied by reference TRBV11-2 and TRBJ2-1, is EAGVAQSPRYKIIEKRQSVAFWCNPISGHATLYWYQQILGQGPKLLIQFQNNGVVDDSQLPKDRFSAERLKGVDSTLKIQPAKLEDSAVYLCASSPQDNYNEQFFGPGTRLTVL.

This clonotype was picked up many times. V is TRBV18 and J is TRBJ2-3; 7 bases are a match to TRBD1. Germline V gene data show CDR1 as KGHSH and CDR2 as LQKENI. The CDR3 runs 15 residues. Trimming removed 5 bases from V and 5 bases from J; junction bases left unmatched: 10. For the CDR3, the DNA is TGTGCCAGCTCATCGCCCGGGACAGCTAAAGATACGCAGTATTTT. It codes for CASSSPGTAKDTQYF.

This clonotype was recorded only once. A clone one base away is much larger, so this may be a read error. The CDR3 is CASRQEGEAFF. Written as DNA, the CDR3 is TGTGCCAGCAGACAAGAAGGGGAAGCTTTCTTT. V is TRBV3-1 and J is TRBJ1-1; D is unclear. This CDR3 region has 11 residues. Germline CDR1 is LGHDT and CDR2 is YNNKEL (reference sequence).

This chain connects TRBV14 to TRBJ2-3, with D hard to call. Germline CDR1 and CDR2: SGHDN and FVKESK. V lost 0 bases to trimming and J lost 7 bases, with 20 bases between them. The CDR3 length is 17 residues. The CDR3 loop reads CASSQDPIAGLTNTQYF. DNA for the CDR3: TGTGCCAGCAGCCAAGATCCGATAGCCGGGCTGACAAATACGCAGTATTTT.

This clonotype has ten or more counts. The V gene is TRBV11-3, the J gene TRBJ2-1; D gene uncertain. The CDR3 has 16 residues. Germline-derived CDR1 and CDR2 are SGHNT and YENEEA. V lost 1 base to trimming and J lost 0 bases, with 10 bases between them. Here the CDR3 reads CASSLVSTSSYNEQFF. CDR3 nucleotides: TGTGCCAGCAGCTTAGTCTCGACGAGCTCCTACAATGAGCAGTTCTTC.

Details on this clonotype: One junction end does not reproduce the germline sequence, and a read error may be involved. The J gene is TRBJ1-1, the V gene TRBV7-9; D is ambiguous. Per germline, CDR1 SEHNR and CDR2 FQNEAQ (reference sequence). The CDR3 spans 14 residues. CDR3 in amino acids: CASSLVSGVPEVFF. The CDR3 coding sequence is TGTGCCAGCAGCTTAGTATCGGGCGTTCCTGAAGTTTTCTTT. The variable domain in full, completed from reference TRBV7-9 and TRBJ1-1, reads DTGVSQNPRHKITKRGQNVTFRCDPISEHNRLYWYRQTLGQGPEFLTYFQNEAQLEKSRLLSDRFSAERPKGSFSTLEIQRTEQGDSAMYLCASSLVSGVPEVFFGQGTRLTVV.

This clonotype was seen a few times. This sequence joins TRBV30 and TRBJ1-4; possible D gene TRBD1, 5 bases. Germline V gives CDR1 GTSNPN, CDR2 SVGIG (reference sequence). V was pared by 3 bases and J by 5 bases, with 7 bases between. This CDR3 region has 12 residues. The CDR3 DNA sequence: TGTGCCTGGAGGGGACTGAATGAAAAACTGTTTTTT. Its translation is CAWRGLNEKLFF.

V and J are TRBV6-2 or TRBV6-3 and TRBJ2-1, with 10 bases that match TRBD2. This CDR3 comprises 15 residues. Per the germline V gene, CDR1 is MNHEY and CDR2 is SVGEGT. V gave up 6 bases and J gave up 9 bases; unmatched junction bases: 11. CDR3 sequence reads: CASRIAGGRNGEQFF. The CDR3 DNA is TGTGCCAGCAGGATAGCGGGAGGTCGAAACGGTGAGCAGTTCTTC.